This T cell receptor beta chain was retrieved from a study of cytomegalovirus exposure and HLA in healthy donors. Looking at the study overall: Previous work identified roughly 120 million unique TCR beta sequences from about 200 million T cells.

Notes on the study in general: Earlier findings revealed that most TCR beta V segments proved productive either about 87% or about 30% of the time. The authors later linked a missense DCLRE1C variant to TCR beta V- and J-gene trimming. In vitro checks showed that a few CMV-associated chains really do target CMV antigens.

Both 60 Vbeta primers and 13 Jbeta primers went into the PCR. Repertoires were generated with immunoSEQ multiplex PCR, while TCRdb's copy carries only in-frame clones and drops some. The table shows over 75,000 clones, with about four fifths occurring only once. Worth noting for this clone: Its specificity is unknown.

What was sequenced was PBMCs. The receptor comes from a woman in her forties or fifties in good health and CMV-seronegative.

CDR3 coding DNA: TGTGCCACCAGCAGAGATCGGGGGACGGGGACTGAAGCTTTCTTT. It encodes CATSRDRGTGTEAFF. The chain uses TRBV15 and TRBJ1-1; a weak D match, TRBD1 (5 bases). V was trimmed by 0 bases and J by 5 bases, leaving 13 bases between them. Germline V gene lookup returns CDR1 LNHNV and CDR2 YYDKDF (reference sequence). CDR3 length: 15 amino acids.